A selection of T cell receptor beta chains follows, all from one sample in a study of T-cell memory formation after mild COVID-19. A single record per CDR3 protein comes from TCRdb applying MiXCR to the 5' RACE reads. This sample yields fewer than 400,000 distinct CDR3 sequences, of which about a sixth are seen a single time; under 25% belongs to the top ten. Sequences were obtained from PBMCs or a T cell subset sorted from them (not recorded which). The receptors originated from a man younger than 35 who had mild COVID-19 (a few samples of this study predate the infection). Cell type and time point are not known. Both conserved end residues are part of each CDR3. Not all rows give a size; the values are once, few, many and, for expanded clones, a class.

V gene	J gene	clone size	CDR3 protein
TRBV15	TRBJ2-3	-	CATSRDPRQGADTQYF
TRBV3-1	TRBJ2-3	many	CASSLYLGQGGSDTQYF
TRBV5-1	TRBJ2-4	-	CASSLGGPTSDIQYF
TRBV10-2	TRBJ2-3	few	CASSEQGFTDTQYF
TRBV29-1	TRBJ2-5	few	CSVADLAGDQETQYF
TRBV30	TRBJ2-3	few	CAWSVNRATDTQYF
TRBV7-9	TRBJ1-3	few	CASSLGPNSGNTIYF
TRBV6-2/TRBV6-3	TRBJ2-3	-	CATQLAGDSTDTQYF
TRBV7-9	TRBJ2-5	-	CASSASGGQETQYF
TRBV6-5	TRBJ1-6	-	CASSYSKGASSPLHF
TRBV10-3	TRBJ1-5	few	CAISAGSNQPQHF
TRBV7-3	TRBJ1-6	-	CASRDSSYNSPLHF
TRBV7-2	TRBJ1-2	-	CASSLAGGPVYTF
TRBV7-2	TRBJ2-3	-	CASSSTSGGLADTQYF
TRBV5-1	TRBJ1-1	many	CASTLTMTTGTEAFF
TRBV5-1	TRBJ1-2	-	CASSLPGAEGYTF
TRBV7-9	TRBJ1-3	-	CASSFGRVSGGNTIYF
TRBV18	TRBJ1-2	many	CASSPWAGNGYTF
TRBV7-9	TRBJ2-7	few	CASSRSGTGPYEQYF
TRBV3-1	TRBJ2-4	-	CASSQGLATNIQYF
TRBV7-3	TRBJ2-1	-	CASSPHPTSGGRYNEQFF
TRBV3-1	TRBJ2-5	-	CASSQHPGGVGETQYF
TRBV2	TRBJ1-4	-	CASSEVLGVGEKLFF
TRBV7-2	TRBJ2-5	many	CASSLLVTGETQYF
TRBV3-1	TRBJ1-1	-	CASSQGSGQGGTFF